A single sample gave rise to the 20 T cell receptor beta chains below, sequenced in a study of metastatic and nonmetastatic thyroid tumors. From the PCR reads, TCRdb re-called clones with MiXCR. The table records some 26,000 clones, over 25% of them present only once. Each patient went into thyroid surgery without having received any treatment. The sequencing sample was made of blood. These receptors all stem from a male donor with papillary thyroid cancer or a benign thyroid nodule (not recorded which). Some clones in this sample may be carry-over from other donors' samples.

The table lists this clone with many counts. V gene TRBV18 combines with J gene TRBJ2-7; a possible D gene is TRBD1 (6 bases). CDR3 size: 16 residues. Trimming removed 7 bases at V and 9 bases at J, with 28 bases between. CDR1 is KGHSH, CDR2 LQKENI, per germline. The CDR3 region has the DNA TGTGCCAGCTTTCCCTTACCGGAAACAGGGCTAGATGGGCAGTACTTC. Amino acids: CASFPLPETGLDGQYF.

This clone is medium-sized by share. V usage is TRBV19 and J usage is TRBJ1-1, with 8 bases fitting TRBD1. The germline V gene has CDR1 LNHDA and CDR2 SQIVND (reference sequence). The CDR3 has 15 amino acids. The V segment lost 5 bases and the J segment 0 bases; nucleotides outside the gene matches: 5. Here the CDR3 DNA reads TGTGCCAGTAGTCCACACAGGGGGGTGAACACTGAAGCTTTCTTT. It translates to CASSPHRGVNTEAFF.

This clone was detected a few times. The chain recombines TRBV6-1 with TRBJ1-4; D unclear. There are 13 residues in the CDR3. Germline V lookup: CDR1 MNHNS, CDR2 SASEGT. Trimming removed 0 bases at V and 6 bases at J, with 5 bases between. CDR3 DNA: TGTGCCAGCAGTGAAGCGCCTTATGAAAAACTGTTTTTT. It translates to CASSEAPYEKLFF.

Regarding this clone: It may be a read error: a sequence one base away is much more abundant. Additional DNA sequences in this sample encode the identical CDR3. The chain joins TRBV19 to TRBJ2-4, with D possibly TRBD2 on 5 matching bases. The V and J ends lost 5 bases and 7 bases respectively, with 12 bases between them. CDR3 length: 13 residues. Germline V gene sequence: CDR1 LNHDA, CDR2 SQIVND (reference sequence). CDR3 amino acids: CASSRGYRNIQYF. In DNA, the CDR3 is TGTGCCAGTAGTCGAGGGTATCGGAACATTCAGTACTTC. The variable domain in full, completed from reference TRBV19 and TRBJ2-4, reads DGGITQSPKYLFRKEGQNVTLSCEQNLNHDAMYWYRQDPGQGLRLIYYSQIVNDFQKGDIAEGYSVSREKKESFPLTVTSAQKNPTAFYLCASSRGYRNIQYFGAGTRLSVL.

Details on this clone: Germline and junction disagree at one end, which may indicate a read error. The rearrangement uses TRBV3-1 and TRBJ2-7; 10 nucleotides align to TRBD1. CDR1 and CDR2 (germline): LGHDT, YNNKEL (reference sequence). CDR3 size: 13 residues. CDR3 protein: CACSRTRQGAQYF. CDR3 sequence (DNA): TGTGCCTGCAGCCGAACACGACAGGGGGCGCAGTACTTC.

This clone is categorized as medium-sized. The chain carries TRBV5-1 and TRBJ1-3, with unresolved D. The ends were cut back, 0 bases at V and 0 bases at J, with 7 bases in the middle. CDR3 length: 15 amino acids. The germline V gene has CDR1 SGHRS and CDR2 YFSETQ. Written as DNA, the CDR3 is TGCGCCAGCAGCTTGGATCCGGCCTCTGGAAACACCATATATTTT. Its translation: CASSLDPASGNTIYF.

This clone was detected ten times or more. This chain links TRBV18 with TRBJ2-3; no reliable D call. This CDR3 is 12 amino acids long. Germline loops: CDR1 KGHSH, CDR2 LQKENI. Trimming shortened V by 6 bases and J by 4 bases, and 8 bases separated the two germline ends. The CDR3 sequence: CASSSGADTQYF. The DNA of the CDR3 is TGTGCCAGCTCGTCTGGGGCAGATACGCAGTATTTT.

At least ten counts were recorded for this clone. CDR3 residues: CASSPGRAGSEQFF. CDR3 DNA: TGCGCCAGCAGCCCGGGACGAGCGGGATCTGAGCAGTTCTTC. The rearrangement links TRBV5-1 to TRBJ2-1; 7 nucleotides agree with TRBD2. V gave up 4 bases and J gave up 9 bases; unmatched junction bases: 10. CDR1 SGHRS and CDR2 YFSETQ come from the germline V gene. The CDR3 spans 14 residues.

The sample holds many counts of this clone. V is TRBV3-1 and J is TRBJ2-2, with 8 positions matching TRBD1. V shed 1 base, J shed 3 bases, and the junction held 4 bases outside the gene matches. CDR1 is LGHDT, CDR2 YNNKEL, per germline (reference sequence). This CDR3 comprises 16 residues. The CDR3 nucleotides read TGTGCCAGCAGCCAAGTCGGACAGGGACACACCGGGGAGCTGTTTTTT. It translates to CASSQVGQGHTGELFF.

V gene TRBV28 combines with J gene TRBJ1-2, with 7 positions matching TRBD1. Trimming cost V 3 bases and J 6 bases; bases outside gene matches: 10. Germline V lookup: CDR1 MDHEN, CDR2 SYDVKM. The CDR3 length is 15 residues. The CDR3 DNA follows: TGTGCCAGCAGTTTTCCGGGACAGTTCGGGAATGGCTACACCTTC. Protein sequence: CASSFPGQFGNGYTF.

By share, this clone counts as medium-sized. The chain uses TRBV6-5 and TRBJ1-1; D is undetermined. V was pared by 2 bases and J by 0 bases, with 7 bases between. This CDR3 spans 14 amino acids. CDR1 MNHEY and CDR2 SVGAGI come from the germline V gene. CDR3: CASSYRRLNTEAFF. DNA of the CDR3: TGTGCCAGCAGTTACCGACGGCTGAACACTGAAGCTTTCTTT.

This clone was counted a few times. This chain joins TRBV6-1 and TRBJ1-5; possibly TRBD1 for D (6 bases). Germline V gene sequence: CDR1 MNHNS, CDR2 SASEGT. The CDR3 loop spans 16 amino acids. The V gene lost 6 bases and the J gene lost 0 bases, with 15 bases spanning the gap. Here the CDR3 DNA reads TGTGCCAGCAGCCTTTCAGGGGCGTTTAGCAATCAGCCCCAGCATTTT. Translating gives CASSLSGAFSNQPQHF.

The table lists this clone with many counts. V gene TRBV5-1 combines with J gene TRBJ2-5, with 11 bases matching TRBD2. With V trimmed by 4 bases and J by 4 bases, 15 bases remained unmatched. CDR3 length: 18 residues. Germline V gives CDR1 SGHRS, CDR2 YFSETQ. CDR3 sequence: CASSPLAGALLGRETQYF. CDR3 in DNA: TGCGCCAGCAGCCCACTAGCGGGAGCCCTCCTAGGTCGAGAGACCCAGTACTTC.

Concerning this clone itself: An end of the junction differs from the germline gene, which may be a read error. In nucleotides, the CDR3 is TGCGCCAGCAGCCAAGATATACAGGGGGGCTTC. This sequence encodes CASSQDIQGGF. This sequence joins TRBV4-3 and TRBJ2-6, with TRBD1 identical over 8 bases. CDR1 and CDR2 from the germline V gene are LGHNA and YSLEER. This CDR3 is built from 11 residues.

This clone was picked up many times. The chain uses TRBV28 and TRBJ1-5; no clear D gene. CDR3 length: 12 residues. Trimming stripped 8 bases from V and 6 bases from J, with 11 bases between. Germline V gene lookup returns CDR1 MDHEN and CDR2 SYDVKM. The CDR3 protein is CASLSTPQPQHF. The DNA for the CDR3 is TGTGCCAGCCTCTCTACACCTCAGCCCCAGCATTTT.

This clone was observed a few times. The chain has TRBV27 and TRBJ2-7; 11 nucleotides align to TRBD2. Germline lookup yields CDR1 MNHEY and CDR2 SMNVEV (reference sequence). This CDR3 has 14 residues. V lost 4 bases, J lost 6 bases, and 5 bases stayed unmatched. The CDR3 bases are TGTGCCAGCAGTTCACTAGCGGGGGAATTCGAGCAGTACTTC. Its translation is CASSSLAGEFEQYF.

This clone was counted many times. CDR3 nucleotide sequence: TGTGCCAGCCGGATCTTCATGGGCATTCAGTACTTC. Protein product: CASRIFMGIQYF. This chain connects TRBV2 to TRBJ2-4; D gene ambiguous. CDR3 size: 12 residues. V lost 8 bases and J lost 9, with 14 bases in between. Per germline, CDR1 SNHLY and CDR2 FYNNEI. Filled out from reference TRBV2 and TRBJ2-4, the complete variable domain reads EPEVTQTPSHQVTQMGQEVILRCVPISNHLYFYWYRQILGQKVEFLVSFYNNEISEKSEIFDDQFSVERPDGSNFTLKIRSTKLEDSAMYFCASRIFMGIQYFGAGTRLSVL.

The gene calls are TRBV18 and TRBJ2-7; the D call may be TRBD1 or TRBD2 (5 bases each). V was trimmed by 3 bases and J by 2 bases, leaving 8 bases between them. This CDR3 has 13 amino acids. Germline-derived CDR1 and CDR2 are KGHSH and LQKENI. CDR3 sequence: CASSPGPTYEQYF. CDR3 DNA sequence: TGTGCCAGCTCACCGGGACCTACCTACGAGCAGTACTTC.

There are many counts of this clone. This sequence joins TRBV5-4 and TRBJ2-5; TRBD2 agrees at 13 bases. The CDR3 loop spans 17 amino acids. The germline gives CDR1 SGHNT, CDR2 YYREEE (reference sequence). V dropped 4 bases and J dropped 4; count of bases not matched to a gene: 10. CDR3 in DNA: TGTGCCAGCAGCCCAACTAGCGGGAGGGCCATGTTAGAGACCCAGTACTTC. Translation gives CASSPTSGRAMLETQYF.

Within the sample, this clone is medium-sized. V is TRBV11-3 and J is TRBJ2-7; maybe TRBD2 (6 bases). Deletions cut 0 bases from V and 7 bases from J, with 16 bases between. The CDR3 is made up of 15 amino acids. Germline CDR1 reads SGHNT; CDR2 reads YENEEA. The CDR3 loop is CASSLEGGRVGEQYF. CDR3 DNA sequence: TGTGCCAGCAGCTTAGAGGGGGGTAGGGTAGGGGAGCAGTACTTC.